This T cell receptor (beta chain) was identified during a study of cytomegalovirus exposure and HLA in healthy donors. Overall study context: Earlier work reported some 110 million unique TCR beta sequences from 150 million to 200 million T cells.

This clone has a handful of counts. A multiplex PCR was run with 60 Vbeta primers and 13 Jbeta primers. The repertoire was sequenced with immunoSEQ multiplex PCR; TCRdb's copy has only in-frame clones and lacks some. This table has 150,000 to 180,000 clones, roughly 72% appearing once. The CDR3 has 16 residues. Germline CDR1 SGHVS, CDR2 FNYEAQ. V shed 2 bases, J shed 0 bases, and the junction held 6 bases outside the gene matches. V is TRBV7-6 and J is TRBJ2-7; 8 bases match TRBD1. The sample consisted of PBMCs. The TCR comes from a man between 25 and 39 years old in good health and CMV-seronegative. The CDR3 spells CASSLQGAPRSYEQYF. DNA for the CDR3: TGTGCCAGCAGCTTACAGGGGGCGCCCCGCTCCTACGAGCAGTACTTC.